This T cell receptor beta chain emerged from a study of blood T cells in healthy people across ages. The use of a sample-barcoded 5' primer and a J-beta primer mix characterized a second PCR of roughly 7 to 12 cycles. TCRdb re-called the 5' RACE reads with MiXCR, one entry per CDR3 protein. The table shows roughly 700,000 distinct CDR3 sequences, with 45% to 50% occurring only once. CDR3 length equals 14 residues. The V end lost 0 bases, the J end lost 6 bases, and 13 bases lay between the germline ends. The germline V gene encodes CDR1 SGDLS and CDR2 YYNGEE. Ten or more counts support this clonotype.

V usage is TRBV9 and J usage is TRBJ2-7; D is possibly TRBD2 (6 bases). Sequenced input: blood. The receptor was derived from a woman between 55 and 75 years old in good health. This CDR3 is CASSVVPAGGEQYF. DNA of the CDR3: TGTGCCAGCAGCGTAGTTCCAGCCGGGGGCGAGCAGTACTTC.